The clone carrying this T cell receptor beta chain was recorded many times. The authors amplified TCR beta CDR3 regions from RNA transcripts. First-round RT-PCR employed HTBI primers, with a second-round multiplex PCR after it. From the multiplex PCR reads, TCRdb called clonotypes with MiXCR, one entry per CDR3 protein. The sample includes under 800,000 distinct CDR3 sequences, approximately 22% of them seen just once. The sample comes from a study of Graves' ophthalmopathy and Graves' hyperthyroidism. The germline gives CDR1 MNHEY, CDR2 SVGEGT. The CDR3 is 14 residues long. The junction had 3 bases not matched to a gene; V was cut back by 4 bases and J by 1 base.

Input material: peripheral blood. The clonotype comes from a woman younger than 35 with stable Graves' hyperthyroidism. Some clones in this sample may be carry-over from other donors' samples. The genes are TRBV6-2 or TRBV6-3 and TRBJ2-7; 8 positions agree with TRBD2. This CDR3 is CASSSPSGSYEQYF. The CDR3 nucleotides read TGTGCCAGCAGTTCGCCTAGCGGGTCCTACGAGCAGTACTTC.